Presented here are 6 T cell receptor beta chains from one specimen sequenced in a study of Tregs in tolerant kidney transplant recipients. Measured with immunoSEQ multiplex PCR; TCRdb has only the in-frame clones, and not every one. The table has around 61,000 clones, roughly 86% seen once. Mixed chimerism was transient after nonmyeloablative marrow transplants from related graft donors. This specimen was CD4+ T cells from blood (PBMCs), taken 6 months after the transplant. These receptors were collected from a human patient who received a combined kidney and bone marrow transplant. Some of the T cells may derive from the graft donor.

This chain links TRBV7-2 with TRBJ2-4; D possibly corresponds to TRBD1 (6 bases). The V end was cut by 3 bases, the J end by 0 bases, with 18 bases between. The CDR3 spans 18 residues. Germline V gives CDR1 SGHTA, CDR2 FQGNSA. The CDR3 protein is CASSLGHRAALAKNIQYF. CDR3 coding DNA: TGTGCCAGCAGCTTGGGGCACAGGGCTGCACTAGCCAAAAACATTCAGTACTTC.

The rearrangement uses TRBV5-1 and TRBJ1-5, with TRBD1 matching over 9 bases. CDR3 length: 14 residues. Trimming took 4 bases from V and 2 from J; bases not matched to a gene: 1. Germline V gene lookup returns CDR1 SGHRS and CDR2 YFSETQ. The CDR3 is CASSRTGGNQPQHF. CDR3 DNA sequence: TGCGCCAGCAGCCGGACAGGGGGCAATCAGCCCCAGCATTTT.

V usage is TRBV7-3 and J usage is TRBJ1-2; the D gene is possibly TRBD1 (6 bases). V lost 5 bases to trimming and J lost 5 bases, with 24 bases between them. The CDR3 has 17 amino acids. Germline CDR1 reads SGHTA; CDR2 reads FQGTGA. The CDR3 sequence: CASSPLSGGRVGYGYTF. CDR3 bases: TGTGCCAGCAGCCCCCTATCGGGGGGGCGTGTTGGTTATGGCTACACCTTC.

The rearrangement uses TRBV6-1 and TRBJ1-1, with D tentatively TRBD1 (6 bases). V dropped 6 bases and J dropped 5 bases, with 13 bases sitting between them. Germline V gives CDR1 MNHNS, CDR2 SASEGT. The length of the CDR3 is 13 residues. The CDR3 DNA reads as TGTGCCAGCAGGACCCACAGGGATACTGAAGCTTTCTTT. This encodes CASRTHRDTEAFF.

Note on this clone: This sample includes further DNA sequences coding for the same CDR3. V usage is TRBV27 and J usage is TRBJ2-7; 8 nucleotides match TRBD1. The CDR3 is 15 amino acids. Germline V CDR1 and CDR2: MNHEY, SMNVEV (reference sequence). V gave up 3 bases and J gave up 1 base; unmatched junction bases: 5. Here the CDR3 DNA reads TGTGCCAGCAGTTTTTTCGGACAGGGATCCTACGAGCAGTACTTC. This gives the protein CASSFFGQGSYEQYF.

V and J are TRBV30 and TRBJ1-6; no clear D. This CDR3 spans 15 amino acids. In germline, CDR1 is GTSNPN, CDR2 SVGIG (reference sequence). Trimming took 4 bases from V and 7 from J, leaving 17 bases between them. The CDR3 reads CAWTAHGRVNSPLHF. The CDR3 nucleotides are TGTGCCTGGACAGCACACGGGAGGGTGAATTCACCCCTCCACTTT.